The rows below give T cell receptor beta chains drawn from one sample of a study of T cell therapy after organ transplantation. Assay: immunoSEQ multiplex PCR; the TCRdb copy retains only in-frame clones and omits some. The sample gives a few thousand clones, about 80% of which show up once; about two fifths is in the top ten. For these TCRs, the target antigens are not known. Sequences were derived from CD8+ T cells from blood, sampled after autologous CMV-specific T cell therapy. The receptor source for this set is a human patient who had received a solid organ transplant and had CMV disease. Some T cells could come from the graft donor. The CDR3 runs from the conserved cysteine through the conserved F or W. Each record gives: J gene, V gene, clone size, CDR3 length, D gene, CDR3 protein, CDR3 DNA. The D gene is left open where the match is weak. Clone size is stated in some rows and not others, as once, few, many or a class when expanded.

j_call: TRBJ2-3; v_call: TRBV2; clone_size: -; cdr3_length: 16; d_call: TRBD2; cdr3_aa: CASSDASGGTTDTQYF; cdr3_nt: TGTGCCAGCAGTGACGCTAGCGGGGGGACAACAGATACGCAGTATTTT
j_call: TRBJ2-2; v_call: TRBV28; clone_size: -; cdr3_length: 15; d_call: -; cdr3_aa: CASSTSLLTAGELFF; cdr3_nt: TGTGCCAGCAGCACCTCGCTTCTGACGGCCGGGGAGCTGTTTTTT
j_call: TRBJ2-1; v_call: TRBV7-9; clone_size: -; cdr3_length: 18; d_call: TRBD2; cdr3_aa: CASSPGLAGGPTYNEQFF; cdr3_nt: TGTGCCAGCAGCCCCGGACTAGCGGGGGGCCCCACCTACAATGAGCAGTTCTTC
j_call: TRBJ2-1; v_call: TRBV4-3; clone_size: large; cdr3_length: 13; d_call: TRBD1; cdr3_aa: CASSPRTGREQFF; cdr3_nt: TGCGCCAGCAGCCCCCGGACAGGGCGCGAGCAGTTCTTC
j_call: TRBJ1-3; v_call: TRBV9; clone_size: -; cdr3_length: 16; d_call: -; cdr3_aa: CASSYAGAGSGDTIYF; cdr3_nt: TGTGCCAGCAGCTACGCTGGGGCAGGGAGTGGAGACACCATATATTTT
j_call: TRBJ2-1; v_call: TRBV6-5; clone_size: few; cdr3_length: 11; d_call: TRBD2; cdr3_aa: CASRAGGEQFF; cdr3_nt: TGTGCCAGCAGGGCGGGGGGCGAGCAGTTCTTC
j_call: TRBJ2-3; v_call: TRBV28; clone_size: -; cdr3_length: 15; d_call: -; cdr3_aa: CASSLGARGTDTQYF; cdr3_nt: TGTGCCAGCAGTTTGGGGGCGCGTGGGACAGATACGCAGTATTTT
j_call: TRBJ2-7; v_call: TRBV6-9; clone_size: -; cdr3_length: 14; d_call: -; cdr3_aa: CASSYSGQSREQYF; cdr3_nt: TGTGCCAGCAGTTACTCTGGACAGAGTCGCGAGCAGTACTTC
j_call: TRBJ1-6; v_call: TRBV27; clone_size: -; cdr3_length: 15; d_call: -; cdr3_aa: CASSQTLDGNSPLHF; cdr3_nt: TGTGCCAGCAGTCAGACCTTGGACGGTAATTCACCCCTCCACTTT
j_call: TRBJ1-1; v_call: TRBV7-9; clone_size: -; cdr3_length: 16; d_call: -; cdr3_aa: CASSPGYKGQNTEAFF; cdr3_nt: TGTGCCAGCAGCCCGGGGTATAAGGGCCAGAACACTGAAGCTTTCTTT
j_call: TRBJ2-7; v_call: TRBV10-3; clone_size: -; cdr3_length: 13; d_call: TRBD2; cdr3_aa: CAISESGEGEQYF; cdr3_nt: TGTGCCATCAGTGAATCCGGGGAGGGGGAGCAGTACTTC
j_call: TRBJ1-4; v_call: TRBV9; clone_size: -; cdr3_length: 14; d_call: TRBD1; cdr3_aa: CASSMTGSSEKLFF; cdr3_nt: TGTGCCAGCAGCATGACAGGGTCTTCCGAAAAACTGTTTTTT
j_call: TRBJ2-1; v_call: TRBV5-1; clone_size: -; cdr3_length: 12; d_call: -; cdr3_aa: CASSLAGVEQFF; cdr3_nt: TGCGCCAGCAGCTTGGCCGGGGTTGAGCAGTTCTTC
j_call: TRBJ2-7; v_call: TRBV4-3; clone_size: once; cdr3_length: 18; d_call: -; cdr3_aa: CASSQDHYRERGTYEQYF; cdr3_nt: TGCGCCAGCAGCCAAGATCATTATCGCGAGAGGGGCACCTACGAGCAGTACTTC
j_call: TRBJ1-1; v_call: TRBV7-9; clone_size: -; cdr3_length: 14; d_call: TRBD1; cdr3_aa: CASSLQGASTEAFF; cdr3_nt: TGTGCCAGCAGCTTACAGGGGGCGAGCACTGAAGCTTTCTTT
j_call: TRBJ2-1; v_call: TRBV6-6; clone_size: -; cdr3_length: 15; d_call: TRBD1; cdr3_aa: CASSLRTGGYNEQFF; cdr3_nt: TGTGCCAGCAGTTTAAGGACAGGGGGTTACAATGAGCAGTTCTTC